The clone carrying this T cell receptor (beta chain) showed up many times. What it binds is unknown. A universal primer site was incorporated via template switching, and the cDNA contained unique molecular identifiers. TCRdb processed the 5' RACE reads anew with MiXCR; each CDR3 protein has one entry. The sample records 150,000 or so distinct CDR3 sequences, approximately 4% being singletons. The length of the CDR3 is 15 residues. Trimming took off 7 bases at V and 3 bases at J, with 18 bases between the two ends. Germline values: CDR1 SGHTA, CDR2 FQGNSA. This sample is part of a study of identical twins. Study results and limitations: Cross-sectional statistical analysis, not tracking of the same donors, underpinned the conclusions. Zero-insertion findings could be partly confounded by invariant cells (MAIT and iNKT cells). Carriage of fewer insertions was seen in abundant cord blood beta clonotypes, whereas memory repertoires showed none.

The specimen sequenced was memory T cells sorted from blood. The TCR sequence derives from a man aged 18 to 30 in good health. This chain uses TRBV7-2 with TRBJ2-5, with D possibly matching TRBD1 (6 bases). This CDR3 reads CASKPRVQGEETQYF. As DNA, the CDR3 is TGTGCCAGCAAGCCGAGGGTACAGGGCGAAGAGACCCAGTACTTC.